The source of this T cell receptor (beta chain) is a study of tumor-infiltrating lymphocytes in primary liver carcinoma (TCRdb year 2017). Study-level background: The five patients, three men and two women aged 30 to 69 years, had hepatocellular carcinoma (four) or combined HCC and intrahepatic cholangiocarcinoma (one). TCRbeta repertoire sequencing covered 35 or so specimens from 5 patients: some 25 tumor regions, 5 adjacent noncancerous liver tissues and 5 peripheral blood samples. Samples yielded roughly 3.5 to 8 million productive TCRbeta reads; read depth did not differ significantly between tissue types. Technical replicate repertoires showed high reproducibility, with mean shared-clone rates approximately 0.87 and correlation coefficients above 0.95. To link TCRbeta repertoire diversity to the local molecular phenotype, the approximately 25 tumor region samples were profiled with Agilent mRNA microarrays. Tumors of the five patients were stage T1-T3 N0M0 with maximum diameters of roughly 4.2 to 11 cm. For each liver tumor, the study sampled five regions along with adjacent normal tissue and blood, and applied TCRbeta repertoire sequencing, expression microarrays and whole-exome sequencing.

Trimming takes 1 base from V and 3 bases from J, and the germline ends sit 16 bases apart. CDR1 SGHNT and CDR2 YENEEA are derived from the germline V gene. Its CDR3 holds 16 amino acids, cysteine through phenylalanine. Only the CDR3 part of the read is kept: 48 bases, read in frame from the first base. On the study overall, not on this receptor specifically: Only about 8-25% of top clones were present in all five regions of a tumor, suggesting spatial heterogeneity of tumor-infiltrating T cells. Compared with blood, tumors had a significantly larger share of the repertoire taken up by the top 250 clones (p = 0.039). With just a handful of patients in the study, the authors point out that the findings should be validated in a larger study. Repertoire overlap was higher between tumor regions (mean roughly 35%) than tumor-adjacent (around 17%) or tumor-blood (14%) pairs, consistent with antigen-driven expansion. Because sequencing covered only the TCR beta chain and unpaired alpha chains were not captured, true repertoire diversity is likely underestimated. Comparison of CD4+ and CD8+ T cell repertoires was precluded by the use of bulk unsorted samples.

Without any cell sorting, total RNA and DNA were co-extracted from approximately 22-30 mg of bulk tissue using the AllPrep DNA/RNA mini kit. Roughly five patients with histopathologically diagnosed primary liver carcinoma underwent surgical resection in China between November 2015 and March 2016. Patients had chronic HBV infection and were treatment-naive at sampling. Five spatially separated regions were sampled from each tumor: the superior, inferior, left-lateral and right-lateral poles, plus the tumor centre. According to histology, viable tumor cells made up more than 90% of every tumor sample. Fresh tumor and adjacent tissue pieces were bisected; one half was stored in RNAlater at -80°C, the other sent for histology. A constant-region primer and ProtoScript II reverse transcriptase were used to reverse-transcribe TCRbeta-specific cDNA from roughly 0.55 ug total RNA. Construction of the TCRbeta libraries relied on three nested rounds of multiplex PCR, following a slightly modified ARM-PCR procedure. Each of the first two PCR rounds ran for 9 to 10 cycles using multiplex TRBV1-TRBV30 forward primers together with a Cbeta reverse primer. Sample barcodes and Illumina adapters were attached in a final 25-cycle PCR using Deep VentR polymerase. Before sequencing, amplicons between 200 and 500 bp were purified from gel using a QIAquick gel extraction kit. The TCRbeta amplicons were sequenced with 250-bp paired-end reads on an Illumina HiSeq 2500. Processing in the source paper ran as follows. Trimmomatic v0.33 was used to quality-trim the reads, and FLASH v1.2.11 was used to merge paired reads so that full CDR3 sequences could be recovered. MiGEC v1.2.1b assigned V, D and J germline segments to the rearranged TCRbeta sequences. Clonotype statistics, along with Shannon-Wiener diversity indices, were calculated using VDJtools v1.0.0. Except for diversity analysis, only each sample's 250 most abundant clonotypes were used in subsequent analyses to reduce sampling bias. TCRdb cleaned the public reads at Q25 with fastp, built clones with MiXCR and kept in-frame beta chains. Each entry is one CDR3 protein sequence, shown with its most common DNA and genes. The V and J calls here are based on TCRdb, not the publication. This sample holds 95,000 to 150,000 distinct CDR3 sequences; around two thirds were observed only once. The ten largest clones represent roughly 8.8% of the sample.

This clonotype was detected many times. The antigen it binds to is not known. The sample holds no much larger clone one base away, and base qualities are not on file. The sequence derives from an older woman with primary liver carcinoma and hepatitis B virus infection. Sequenced sample: liver tumor tissue from sampling region 1. This sample's cell subset or site label indicates: tumor region T1, superior pole. Rearrangement joined TRBV11-3 to TRBJ2-7; the D gene is perhaps TRBD1, from 6 matching bases. The CDR3 region reads CASSLGGSRGNYEQYF. The DNA sequence is TGTGCCAGCAGCTTAGGCGGTTCCAGGGGAAACTACGAGCAGTACTTC.